What follows describes a single T cell receptor beta chain. As yet, its antigen is unknown. The data derive from a study of OX40 agonist ivuxolimab in advanced cancers. Overall study results and limits: There were, on average, more expanded clones in CD8+ T cells than in CD4+.

CDR3 size: 14 residues. Germline V gene lookup returns CDR1 SNHLY and CDR2 FYNNEI. V lost 4 bases and J lost 7, with 14 bases in between. Method: immunoSEQ multiplex PCR; TCRdb's copy keeps in-frame clones and lacks some. The sample yields 40,000 to 60,000 clones, approximately 85% seen once. The sequences come from CD4+ or CD8+ T cells sorted from blood, collected in a trial of the OX40 agonist ivuxolimab. The chain combines TRBV2 with TRBJ1-5; D not resolved. This receptor was obtained from an adult with an advanced solid tumor such as melanoma, head and neck, liver or kidney cancer. As DNA, the CDR3 is TGTGCCAGCAGTGGGAGTGGAGTTGCCCAGCCCCAGCATTTT. It yields the protein CASSGSGVAQPQHF.